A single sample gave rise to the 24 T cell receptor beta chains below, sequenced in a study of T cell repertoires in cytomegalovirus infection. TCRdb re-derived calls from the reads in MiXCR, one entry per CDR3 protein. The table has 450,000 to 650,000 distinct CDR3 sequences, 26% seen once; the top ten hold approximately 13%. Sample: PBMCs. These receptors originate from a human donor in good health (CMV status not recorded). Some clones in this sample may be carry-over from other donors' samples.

The CDR3 sequence is CASSPSGSGSTRFF. CDR3 nucleotide sequence: TGCGCCAGCAGCCCCTCCGGTAGCGGGAGTACTCGGTTCTTC. This sequence joins TRBV4-1 and TRBJ2-1, with 9 bases lining up with TRBD2. V dropped 4 bases and J dropped 15; count of bases not matched to a gene: 13. Germline values: CDR1 MGHRA, CDR2 YSYEKL. The CDR3 is made up of 14 amino acids.

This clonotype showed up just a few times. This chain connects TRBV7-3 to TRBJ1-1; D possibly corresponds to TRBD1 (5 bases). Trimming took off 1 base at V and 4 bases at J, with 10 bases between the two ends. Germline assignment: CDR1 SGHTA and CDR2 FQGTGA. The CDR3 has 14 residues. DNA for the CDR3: TGTGCCAGCAGCTTAATCATGGGGGGCACTGAAGCTTTCTTT. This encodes CASSLIMGGTEAFF.

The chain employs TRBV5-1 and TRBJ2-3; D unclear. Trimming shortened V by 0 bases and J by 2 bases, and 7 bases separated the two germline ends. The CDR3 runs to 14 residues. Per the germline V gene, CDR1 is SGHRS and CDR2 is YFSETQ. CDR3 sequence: CASSLDEPTDTQYF. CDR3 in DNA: TGCGCCAGCAGCTTGGATGAGCCCACAGATACGCAGTATTTT. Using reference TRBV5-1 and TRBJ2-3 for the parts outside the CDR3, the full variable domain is KAGVTQTPRYLIKTRGQQVTLSCSPISGHRSVSWYQQTPGQGLQFLFEYFSETQRNKGNFPGRFSGRQFSNSRSEMNVSTLELGDSALYLCASSLDEPTDTQYFGPGTRLTVL.

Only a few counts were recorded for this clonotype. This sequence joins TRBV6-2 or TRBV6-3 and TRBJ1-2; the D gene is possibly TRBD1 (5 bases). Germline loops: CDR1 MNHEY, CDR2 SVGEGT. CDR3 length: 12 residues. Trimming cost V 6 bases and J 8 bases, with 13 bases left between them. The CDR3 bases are TGTGCCAGCAGAAGGGACTTGGGAGGCTACACCTTC. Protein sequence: CASRRDLGGYTF.

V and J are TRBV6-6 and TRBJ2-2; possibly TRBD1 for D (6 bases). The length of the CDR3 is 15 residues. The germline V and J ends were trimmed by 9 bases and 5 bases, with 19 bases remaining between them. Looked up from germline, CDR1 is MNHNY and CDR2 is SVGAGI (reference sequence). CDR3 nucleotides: TGTGCCAGTCAGGGGCTCCTATTTGGTACCGGGGAGCTGTTTTTT. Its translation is CASQGLLFGTGELFF.

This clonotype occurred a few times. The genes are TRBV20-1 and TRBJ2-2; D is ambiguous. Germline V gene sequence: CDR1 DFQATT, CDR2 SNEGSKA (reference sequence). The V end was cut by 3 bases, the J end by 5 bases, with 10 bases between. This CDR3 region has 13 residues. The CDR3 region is CSARFGATGELFF. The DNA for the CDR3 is TGCAGTGCTAGGTTTGGCGCAACCGGGGAGCTGTTTTTT.

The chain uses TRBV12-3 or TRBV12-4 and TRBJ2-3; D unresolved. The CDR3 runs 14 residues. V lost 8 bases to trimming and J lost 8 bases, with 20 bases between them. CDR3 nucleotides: TGTGCCAGCTCTGTACTCCTCAGTATGGGTACGCAGTATTTT. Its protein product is CASSVLLSMGTQYF.

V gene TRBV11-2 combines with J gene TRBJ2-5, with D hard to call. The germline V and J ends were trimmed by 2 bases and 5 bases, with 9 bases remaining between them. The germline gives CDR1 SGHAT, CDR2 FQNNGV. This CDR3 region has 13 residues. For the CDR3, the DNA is TGTGCCAGCAGCTTAATGGGGTGGGAGACCCAGTACTTC. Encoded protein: CASSLMGWETQYF.

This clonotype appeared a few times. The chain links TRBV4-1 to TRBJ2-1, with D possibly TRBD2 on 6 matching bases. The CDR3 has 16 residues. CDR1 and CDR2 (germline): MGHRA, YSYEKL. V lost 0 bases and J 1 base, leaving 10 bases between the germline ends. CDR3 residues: CASSQDPGVSYNEQFF. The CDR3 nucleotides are TGCGCCAGCAGCCAAGATCCGGGAGTATCCTACAATGAGCAGTTCTTC.

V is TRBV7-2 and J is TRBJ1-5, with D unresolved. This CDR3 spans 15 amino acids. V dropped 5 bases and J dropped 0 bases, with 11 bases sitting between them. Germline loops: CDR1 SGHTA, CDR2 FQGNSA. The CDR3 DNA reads TGTGCCAGCAGCCCGGACCTGAATAGCAATCAGCCCCAGCATTTT. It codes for CASSPDLNSNQPQHF.

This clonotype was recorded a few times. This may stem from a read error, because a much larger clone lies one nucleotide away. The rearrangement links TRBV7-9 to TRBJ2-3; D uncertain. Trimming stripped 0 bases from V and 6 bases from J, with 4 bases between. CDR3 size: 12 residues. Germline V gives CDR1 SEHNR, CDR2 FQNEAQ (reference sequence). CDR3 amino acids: CASSLAVDTQYF. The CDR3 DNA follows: TGTGCCAGCAGCTTAGCAGTGGATACGCAGTATTTT.

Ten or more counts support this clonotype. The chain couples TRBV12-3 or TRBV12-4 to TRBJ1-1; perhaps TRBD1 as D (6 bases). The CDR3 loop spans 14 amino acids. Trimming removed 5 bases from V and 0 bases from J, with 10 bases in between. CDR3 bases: TGTGCCAGCAGTGAAGGGGGAATGAACACTGAAGCTTTCTTT. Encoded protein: CASSEGGMNTEAFF.

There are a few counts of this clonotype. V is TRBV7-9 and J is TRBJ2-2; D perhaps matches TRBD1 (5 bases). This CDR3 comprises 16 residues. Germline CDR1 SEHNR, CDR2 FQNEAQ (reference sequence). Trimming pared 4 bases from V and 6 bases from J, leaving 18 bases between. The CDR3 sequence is CASSSNTQGEAGELFF. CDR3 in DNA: TGTGCCAGCAGCTCTAATACCCAGGGTGAGGCCGGGGAGCTGTTTTTT. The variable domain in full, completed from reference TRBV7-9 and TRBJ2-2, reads DTGVSQNPRHKITKRGQNVTFRCDPISEHNRLYWYRQTLGQGPEFLTYFQNEAQLEKSRLLSDRFSAERPKGSFSTLEIQRTEQGDSAMYLCASSSNTQGEAGELFFGEGSRLTVL.

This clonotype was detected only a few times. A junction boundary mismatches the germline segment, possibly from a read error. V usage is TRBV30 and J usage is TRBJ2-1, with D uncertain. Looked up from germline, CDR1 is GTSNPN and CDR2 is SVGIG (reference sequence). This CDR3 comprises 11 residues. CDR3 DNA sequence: TGTGCCTGGAGTGTGATAAATGGGCAGTTCTTC. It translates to CAWSVINGQFF.

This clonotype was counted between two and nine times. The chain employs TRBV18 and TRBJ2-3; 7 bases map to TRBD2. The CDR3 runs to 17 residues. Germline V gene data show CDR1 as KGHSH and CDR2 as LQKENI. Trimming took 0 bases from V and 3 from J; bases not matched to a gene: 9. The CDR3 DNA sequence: TGTGCCAGCTCACCACCGGGAGCGGGAAGAGGTACAGATACGCAGTATTTT. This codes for CASSPPGAGRGTDTQYF. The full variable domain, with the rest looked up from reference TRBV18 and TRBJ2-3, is NAGVMQNPRHLVRRRGQEARLRCSPMKGHSHVYWYRQLPEEGLKFMVYLQKENIIDESGMPKERFSAEFPKEGPSILRIQQVVRGDSAAYFCASSPPGAGRGTDTQYFGPGTRLTVL.

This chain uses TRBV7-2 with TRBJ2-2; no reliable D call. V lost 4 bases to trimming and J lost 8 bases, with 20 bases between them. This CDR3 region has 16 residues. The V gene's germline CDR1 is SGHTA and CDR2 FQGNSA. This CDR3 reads CASSSHSQVFTGELFF. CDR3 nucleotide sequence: TGTGCCAGCAGCTCCCACTCCCAAGTGTTTACTGGGGAGCTGTTTTTT. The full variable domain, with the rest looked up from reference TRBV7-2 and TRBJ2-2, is GAGVSQSPSNKVTEKGKDVELRCDPISGHTALYWYRQSLGQGLEFLIYFQGNSAPDKSGLPSDRFSAERTGGSVSTLTIQRTQQEDSAVYLCASSSHSQVFTGELFFGEGSRLTVL.

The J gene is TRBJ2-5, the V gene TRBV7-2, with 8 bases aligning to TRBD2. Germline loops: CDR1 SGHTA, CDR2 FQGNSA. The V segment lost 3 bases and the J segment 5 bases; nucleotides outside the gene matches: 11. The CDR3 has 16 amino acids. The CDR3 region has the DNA TGTGCCAGCAGCTTGGGGACCGGGACTAGTCTGGAGACCCAGTACTTC. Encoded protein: CASSLGTGTSLETQYF.

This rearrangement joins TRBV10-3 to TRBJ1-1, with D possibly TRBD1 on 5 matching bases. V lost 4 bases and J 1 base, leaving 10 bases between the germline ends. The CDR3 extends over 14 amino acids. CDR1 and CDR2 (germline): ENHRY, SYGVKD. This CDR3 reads CAISAQGKNTEAFF. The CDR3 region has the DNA TGTGCCATCAGTGCCCAGGGTAAGAACACTGAAGCTTTCTTT.

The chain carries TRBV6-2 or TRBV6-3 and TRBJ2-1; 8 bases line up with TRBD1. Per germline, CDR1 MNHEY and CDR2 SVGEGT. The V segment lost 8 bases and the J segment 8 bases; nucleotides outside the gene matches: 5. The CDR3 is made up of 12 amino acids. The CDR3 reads CASGDRGDEQFF. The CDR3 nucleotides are TGTGCCAGCGGTGACAGGGGCGATGAGCAGTTCTTC.

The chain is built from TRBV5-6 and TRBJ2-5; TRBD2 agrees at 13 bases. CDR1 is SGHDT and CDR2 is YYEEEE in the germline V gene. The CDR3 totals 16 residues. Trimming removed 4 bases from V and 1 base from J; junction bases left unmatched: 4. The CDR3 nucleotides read TGTGCCAGCAGCAAGGGACTAGCGGGAAGCCAAGAGACCCAGTACTTC. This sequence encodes CASSKGLAGSQETQYF.

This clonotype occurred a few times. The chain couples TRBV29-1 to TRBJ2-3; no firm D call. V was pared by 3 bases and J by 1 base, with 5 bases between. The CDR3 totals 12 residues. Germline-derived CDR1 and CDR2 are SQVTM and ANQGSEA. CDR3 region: CSVEAGTDTQYF. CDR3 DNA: TGCAGCGTTGAGGCGGGCACAGATACGCAGTATTTT.

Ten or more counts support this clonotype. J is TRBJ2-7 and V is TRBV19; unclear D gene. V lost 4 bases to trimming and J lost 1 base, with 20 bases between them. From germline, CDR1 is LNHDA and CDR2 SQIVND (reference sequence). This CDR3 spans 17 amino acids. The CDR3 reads CASSTPNFSRLSYEQYV. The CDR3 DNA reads TGTGCCAGTAGTACCCCGAACTTTAGCCGCTTATCCTACGAGCAGTACGTC.

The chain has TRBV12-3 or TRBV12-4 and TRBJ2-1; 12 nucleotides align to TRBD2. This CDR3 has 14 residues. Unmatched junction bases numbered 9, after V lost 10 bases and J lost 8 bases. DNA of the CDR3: TGTGCCACACAAGGACTAGCGGGAACACATGAGCAGTTCTTC. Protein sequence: CATQGLAGTHEQFF.

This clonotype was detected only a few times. CDR3 residues: CAIMGQGNTEAFF. The CDR3 nucleotides read TGTGCCATCATGGGGCAGGGGAACACTGAAGCTTTCTTT. The chain employs TRBV10-3 and TRBJ1-1, with D possibly matching TRBD1 (5 bases). The CDR3 contains 13 residues. The V end lost 7 bases, the J end lost 1 base, and 10 bases lay between the germline ends. Per germline, CDR1 ENHRY and CDR2 SYGVKD.